The clone carrying this TCR beta chain was recorded a few times. This record belongs to a study of blood T cells in healthy people across ages. The CDR3 length is 13 residues. Trimming cost V 0 bases and J 5 bases, with 8 bases left between them. CDR1 and CDR2 from the germline V gene are ENHRY and SYGVKD. Using a J-beta primer mix together with a sample-barcoded 5' primer, a second PCR was run for about 6 to 11 cycles. Unique molecular identifiers of 12 random nucleotides labeled each cDNA. TCRdb redid the calling of the 5' RACE reads with MiXCR, one entry per CDR3 protein. Of 1 million or so distinct CDR3 sequences in the sample, 40% to 50% were seen once.

This TCR was recovered from a woman between 55 and 75 years old in good health. The sample comprised blood. The V call is TRBV10-3, the J call TRBJ2-7, with TRBD2 as a possible D gene (5 bases). In DNA form, the CDR3 reads TGTGCCATCAGTGAGTCGTCGGGGAACGAGCAGTACTTC. Translating it yields CAISESSGNEQYF.